These T cell receptor beta chains were read from a single sample in a study of blood T cell repertoires in COVID-19. Using immunoSEQ multiplex PCR, the repertoire was profiled, and TCRdb retains in-frame clones only, with some absent. The data hold some 150,000 clones, with about four fifths observed a single time. The specimen sequenced was peripheral blood. The receptors shown here come from a woman of 80 years or more with acute or convalescent COVID-19. Each CDR3 is given with its conserved first and last residue. A D gene is named only where the DNA matches it firmly. Some rows have no size entry. The others give once, few or many, or a class for an expanded clone.

TRBJ1-2,NA,TRBV5-8,NA,13,TGTGCCAGCAGCTTGCTTTCCCGCTATGGCTACACCTTC,CASSLLSRYGYTF
TRBJ1-6,NA,TRBV7-9,NA,15,TGTGCCAGCAGCTTAGGAGGAACCCATAATTCACCCCTCCACTTT,CASSLGGTHNSPLHF
TRBJ1-4,TRBD1,TRBV7-7,NA,15,TGTGCTAGCAGCCCGACAGGGCAGGCTAATGAAAAACTGTTTTTT,CASSPTGQANEKLFF
TRBJ2-3,TRBD1,TRBV3-1/TRBV3-2,NA,15,TGTGCCAGCAGACATGGGGACAGGGGGGGAGATACGCAGTATTTT,CASRHGDRGGDTQYF
TRBJ2-7,TRBD2,TRBV11-2,NA,15,TGTGCCAGCAGCCCCGCGGGGGGAAGAGGGTACGAGCAGTACTTC,CASSPAGGRGYEQYF
TRBJ2-2,TRBD2,TRBV7-8,NA,12,TGTGCCACTCCGGGGGGGGGCGGGGAGCTGTTTTTT,CATPGGGGELFF
TRBJ2-1,NA,TRBV20-1,NA,11,TGCAGTTCTGACTCAAACAATGAGCAGTTCTTC,CSSDSNNEQFF
TRBJ2-7,NA,TRBV2,NA,14,TGTGCCAGCAGGGATGACAGCTTCTCCTACGAGCAGTACTTC,CASRDDSFSYEQYF
TRBJ1-4,NA,TRBV6-5,NA,12,TGTGCCAGCAGTCAGGGTAATGAAAAACTGTTTTTT,CASSQGNEKLFF
TRBJ2-5,TRBD2,TRBV11-2,NA,16,TGTGCCAGCAGCTTGACTAGCGGGGCTCCCCGGGCGACCCAGTACTTC,CASSLTSGAPRATQYF
TRBJ2-7,TRBD1,TRBV11-2,NA,14,TGTGCCAGCAGCCCAGGACAGGGTCCCTACGAGCAGTACTTC,CASSPGQGPYEQYF
TRBJ2-3,TRBD1,TRBV24-1,NA,15,TGTGCCACCAGTCCAGGGGGATTGACGTCCGATACGCAGTATTTT,CATSPGGLTSDTQYF
TRBJ2-2,TRBD1,TRBV3-1/TRBV3-2,NA,15,TGTGCCAGCAGCCAAGATCAGGGGGCGAGCGGGGAGCTGTTTTTT,CASSQDQGASGELFF
TRBJ1-5,TRBD1,TRBV24-1,NA,14,TGTGCCACCAGTGTAGGACAGGACAATCAGCCCCAGCATTTT,CATSVGQDNQPQHF
TRBJ2-7,NA,TRBV2,NA,12,TGTGCCAGCAGACCAGGTGGTTCAGAGCAGTACTTC,CASRPGGSEQYF
TRBJ2-7,TRBD2,TRBV19,NA,16,TGTGCCAGTAGTTTACTCGGGACTAGCGACTCCTACGAGCAGTACTTC,CASSLLGTSDSYEQYF
TRBJ2-5,TRBD2,TRBV4-1,NA,19,TGCGCCAGCAGCCAAGAAGGGGTTTGGGGCGGGGGGACCCAAGAGACCCAGTACTTC,CASSQEGVWGGGTQETQYF
TRBJ1-1,NA,TRBV10-3,NA,13,TGTGCCATCAGTTCCGGGGGGAACACTGAAGCTTTCTTT,CAISSGGNTEAFF
TRBJ1-1,TRBD1,TRBV2,NA,14,TGTGCCAGCCATCAGGGGGCTCTGAACACTGAAGCTTTCTTT,CASHQGALNTEAFF
TRBJ1-2,TRBD1,TRBV6-5,NA,14,TGTGCCAGTGGGACAGGGGGCGATTTCAATGGCTACACCTTC,CASGTGGDFNGYTF
TRBJ1-1,TRBD1,TRBV9,NA,14,TGTGCCAGCAGTTTGACAGGGGAGAACACTGAAGCTTTCTTT,CASSLTGENTEAFF
TRBJ2-1,TRBD2,TRBV15,NA,16,TGTGCCACCAGCAAGCCTAGCGGGGACCTCTACAATGAGCAGTTCTTC,CATSKPSGDLYNEQFF
TRBJ1-5,TRBD1,TRBV19,NA,13,TGTGCCAGTAGTATTGCAGGGGGGCAGCCCCAGCATTTT,CASSIAGGQPQHF
TRBJ2-3,NA,TRBV24-1,NA,18,TGTGCCACCAGTGCTCCTATCGGGGGACTCACTCGCACAGATACGCAGTATTTT,CATSAPIGGLTRTDTQYF
TRBJ2-2,TRBD1,TRBV5-1,NA,15,TGCGCCAGCAGGACCGGGACAGGACTAACCGGGGAGCTGTTTTTT,CASRTGTGLTGELFF
TRBJ2-3,TRBD2,TRBV15,NA,16,TGTGCCACCAGCAGAGCTAGCGGGAGGGCTTCAGATACGCAGTATTTT,CATSRASGRASDTQYF
TRBJ1-1,TRBD1,TRBV11-2,NA,14,TGTGCCAGCAGCTATCAGGGGGCGGACACTGAAGCTTTCTTT,CASSYQGADTEAFF
TRBJ2-7,NA,TRBV7-2,NA,13,TGTGCCAGCAGGACCGGGACAACCTACGAGCAGTACTTC,CASRTGTTYEQYF
TRBJ2-7,NA,TRBV6-5,NA,13,TGTGCCAGCAGTTTGGGACTTGTCTACGAGCAGTACTTC,CASSLGLVYEQYF
TRBJ1-1,NA,TRBV6-5,NA,13,TGTGCCAGCAGTTACAACAGCAACACTGAAGCTTTCTTT,CASSYNSNTEAFF
TRBJ2-1,TRBD2,TRBV3-1/TRBV3-2,NA,17,TGTGCCAGCAGCCTACCGGCGGGACTAGCGGGAGGAAATGAGCAGTTCTTC,CASSLPAGLAGGNEQFF
TRBJ2-5,TRBD1,TRBV10-3,NA,15,TGTGCCATCAGTGGAGACAGGGGGCTCCAAGAGACCCAGTACTTC,CAISGDRGLQETQYF
TRBJ2-7,TRBD1,TRBV12-5,NA,14,TGTGCTAGTATCTGGCGGGGACAGGGCCACGAGCAGTACTTC,CASIWRGQGHEQYF
TRBJ1-6,NA,TRBV7-2,NA,14,TGTGCCAGCAGCGAGGTGTCCTATAATTCACCCCTCCACTTT,CASSEVSYNSPLHF
TRBJ1-2,NA,TRBV3-1/TRBV3-2,NA,13,TGTGCCAGCAGCCAAACCTCGGGAAGGGGCTACACCTTC,CASSQTSGRGYTF
TRBJ1-6,NA,TRBV27,NA,16,TGTGCCAGCGGACGACAGTCTCAGTCCTATAATTCACCCCTCCACTTT,CASGRQSQSYNSPLHF
TRBJ2-7,TRBD1,TRBV19,once,13,TGTGCCAGTAGTGAGACAGGGGGCTTTGAGCAGTACTTC,CASSETGGFEQYF
TRBJ2-6,TRBD1,TRBV30,NA,14,TGTGCCTGGAGTGGACAGGGTGGGGCCAACGTCCTGACTTTC,CAWSGQGGANVLTF
TRBJ2-1,TRBD2,TRBV9,NA,15,TGTGCCAGCAGCGTGGGAGCGGGAGCAAGCAATGAGCAGTTCTTC,CASSVGAGASNEQFF
TRBJ2-1,NA,TRBV6-5,NA,14,TGTGCCAGCAGTTACTCCCCAGAGGGTCATGAGCAGTTCTTC,CASSYSPEGHEQFF
TRBJ1-1,NA,TRBV29-1,NA,13,TGCAGCGTTGCAGGGTACCGGAGCACTGAAGCTTTCTTT,CSVAGYRSTEAFF
TRBJ2-7,TRBD2,TRBV6-6,NA,14,TGTGCCAGCACCACTAGCGGGGGGGCCTACGAGCAGTACTTC,CASTTSGGAYEQYF
TRBJ1-3,NA,TRBV18,NA,16,TGTGCCAGCTCACCATCCTTCGAGGGGGCTGGAAACACCATATATTTT,CASSPSFEGAGNTIYF
TRBJ1-5,NA,TRBV4-1,NA,14,TGCGCCAGCAGCCAAGGGCAGGGCCACCAGCCCCAGCATTTT,CASSQGQGHQPQHF
TRBJ2-7,TRBD2,TRBV3-1/TRBV3-2,NA,17,TGTGCCAGCAGCCAGGCAGTAGCGGGGCCCACCTCTTACGAGCAGTACTTC,CASSQAVAGPTSYEQYF
TRBJ1-2,TRBD1,TRBV28,NA,13,TGTGCCAGCAGCCCCGGACAGGGAGGAGGCTACACCTTC,CASSPGQGGGYTF
TRBJ2-2,TRBD1,TRBV6-5,NA,12,TGTGCCAGCAGTACGACAGGGAAGGAGCTGTTTTTT,CASSTTGKELFF
TRBJ1-3,NA,TRBV12-3/TRBV12-4,NA,13,TGTGCCAGCAGTTTTGGCAGGGGAAACACCATATATTTT,CASSFGRGNTIYF
TRBJ1-1,TRBD1,TRBV5-1,NA,15,TGCGCCAGCAGCTCCCTCGGACAGGGGGAAACTGAAGCTTTCTTT,CASSSLGQGETEAFF
TRBJ2-7,NA,TRBV6-4,NA,17,TGTGCCAGACTCAGGGGGAGGACCCGGGACAGTTACTACGAGCAGTACTTC,CARLRGRTRDSYYEQYF
TRBJ2-1,TRBD2,TRBV19,NA,18,TGTGCCAGTACCATACAACTTGGTAGCGGGTCGATGTACAATGAGCAGTTCTTC,CASTIQLGSGSMYNEQFF
TRBJ1-5,NA,TRBV6-5,NA,14,TGTGCCAGCAGTTACGGACAGAGCAATCAGCCCCAGCATTTT,CASSYGQSNQPQHF
TRBJ2-5,TRBD2,TRBV11-2,NA,16,TGTGCCAGCAGCCCCAGGACTAGCGGGGGACAAGAGACCCAGTACTTC,CASSPRTSGGQETQYF